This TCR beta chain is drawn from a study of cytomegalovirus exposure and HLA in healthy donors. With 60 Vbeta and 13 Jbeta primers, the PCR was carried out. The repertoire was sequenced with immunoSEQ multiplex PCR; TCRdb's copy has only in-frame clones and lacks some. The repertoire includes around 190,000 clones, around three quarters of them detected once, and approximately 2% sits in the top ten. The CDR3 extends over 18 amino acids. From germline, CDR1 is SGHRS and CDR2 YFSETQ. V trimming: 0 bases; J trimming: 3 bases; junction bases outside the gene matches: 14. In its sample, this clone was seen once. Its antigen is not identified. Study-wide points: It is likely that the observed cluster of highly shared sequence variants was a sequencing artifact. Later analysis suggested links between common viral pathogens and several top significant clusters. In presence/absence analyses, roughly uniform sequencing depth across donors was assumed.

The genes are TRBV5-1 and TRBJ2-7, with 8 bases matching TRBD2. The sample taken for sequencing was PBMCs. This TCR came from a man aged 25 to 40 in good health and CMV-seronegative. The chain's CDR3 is CASSLGQGNSGKIYEQYF. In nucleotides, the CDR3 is TGCGCCAGCAGCTTGGGGCAGGGCAATAGCGGGAAAATCTACGAGCAGTACTTC. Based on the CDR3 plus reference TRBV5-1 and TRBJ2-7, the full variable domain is KAGVTQTPRYLIKTRGQQVTLSCSPISGHRSVSWYQQTPGQGLQFLFEYFSETQRNKGNFPGRFSGRQFSNSRSEMNVSTLELGDSALYLCASSLGQGNSGKIYEQYFGPGTRLTVT.